This is a list of T cell receptor beta chains from one sample in a study of circulating and synovial CD4+ cells in juvenile arthritis. Here immunoSEQ multiplex PCR was the method, and the copy in TCRdb shows in-frame clones only, minus some. The repertoire consists of 36,000 or so clones, with 94% occurring once and the leading ten covering less than 0.8%. The specimen sequenced was CD4+ T cells from blood. The origin of the receptors is a human donor with juvenile idiopathic arthritis. CDR3s include the opening cysteine and the closing phenylalanine or tryptophan. A D gene is named only where the DNA matches it firmly. Some rows mark clone size as missing; the rest say once, few, many or name a class of expanded clone.

TRBJ1-6	-	TRBV5-1	-	TGCGCCAGCAGCTCCGACAGCTACTTTAATTCACCCCTCCACTTT	CASSSDSYFNSPLHF
TRBJ2-7	-	TRBV7-6	TRBD1	TGTGCCAGCAGCCCTGCCTGGGACAGCTACGAGCAGTACTTC	CASSPAWDSYEQYF
TRBJ2-1	-	TRBV28	-	TGTGCCAGTCAGGCGGGGTCCTACAATGAGCAGTTCTTC	CASQAGSYNEQFF
TRBJ1-5	-	TRBV4-1	TRBD1	TGCGCCAGCAGGACAGGGGATTATAGCAATCAGCCCCAGCATTTT	CASRTGDYSNQPQHF
TRBJ2-7	once	TRBV7-3	TRBD2	TGTGCCAGCAGCTCCTGGGGGGGGAACGAGCAGTACTTC	CASSSWGGNEQYF
TRBJ2-3	-	TRBV6-5	TRBD1	TGTGCCAGCAGTTACGCCGGACAGGGAGTCGTGGCGCAGTATTTT	CASSYAGQGVVAQYF
TRBJ1-6	-	TRBV7-2	-	TGTGCCAGCAGCCCGCGTCGAACAGGGTCGAATTCACCCCTCCACTTT	CASSPRRTGSNSPLHF
TRBJ1-4	once	TRBV4-3	-	TGCGCCAGCAGCCAAGTGTGGGGGGCTAATGAAAAACTGTTTTTT	CASSQVWGANEKLFF
TRBJ1-1	-	TRBV9	-	TGTGCCAGCAGCGTAAACGGGGGGGACACTGAAGCTTTCTTT	CASSVNGGDTEAFF
TRBJ1-2	-	TRBV7-3	-	TGTGCCAGCAGCTTAACTGGGGCAGGGTCTGGCTACACCTTC	CASSLTGAGSGYTF
TRBJ2-5	-	TRBV2	TRBD2	TGTGCCAGCGCCGTAGCGGGGGGGTGGGAGACCCAGTACTTC	CASAVAGGWETQYF
TRBJ1-4	once	TRBV2	-	TGTGCCAGCAGTGAGTGGACAGCGGGGGAAAAACTGTTTTTT	CASSEWTAGEKLFF
TRBJ2-3	-	TRBV18	TRBD2	TGTGCCAGCTCACCTAGCGGGGGGAGCACAGATACGCAGTATTTT	CASSPSGGSTDTQYF
TRBJ1-5	-	TRBV29-1	-	TGCAGCGTTCGGGATGGGGGGGAACAGCCCCAGCATTTT	CSVRDGGEQPQHF
TRBJ1-2	-	TRBV5-5	-	TGTGCCAGCAGCTTGGTCCCGGCCAGGGGCCGGAATGGCTACACCTTC	CASSLVPARGRNGYTF
TRBJ1-5	-	TRBV7-2	-	TGTGCCAGCAGCTTATTCAGTCAGGATCAGCCCCAGCATTTT	CASSLFSQDQPQHF
TRBJ1-6	-	TRBV4-2	-	TGTGCCAGCACCCCGATGGAGGGGCCGGATTCACCCCTCCACTTT	CASTPMEGPDSPLHF
TRBJ1-2	few	TRBV5-6	-	TGTGCCAGCAGCTTGCCTCTTCTTCATGGCTACACCTTC	CASSLPLLHGYTF
TRBJ1-1	-	TRBV19	-	TGTGCCAGTAGTATTACGAGGCCTAACACTGAAGCTTTCTTT	CASSITRPNTEAFF
TRBJ2-7	-	TRBV7-9	TRBD1	TGTGCCAGCAGCTTAGCGGGTTTTCGGGACAGGGTCCCCGCCTACGAGCAGTACTTC	CASSLAGFRDRVPAYEQYF
TRBJ1-1	-	TRBV29-1	TRBD1	TGCAGCGTGGAGCCCAAGACAGGGGGGCGCACTGAAGCTTTCTTT	CSVEPKTGGRTEAFF
TRBJ1-6	-	TRBV2	-	TGTGCCAGCAGAAAGTCAGGTTCACCCCTCCACTTT	CASRKSGSPLHF
TRBJ2-5	-	TRBV19	TRBD2	TGTGCCAGTGCTAGCGGGGGGGCCGACGAGACCCAGTACTTC	CASASGGADETQYF
TRBJ1-1	-	TRBV4-1	-	TGCGCCAGCAGCCAAGATCCATACGGGGAGGACACTGAAGCTTTCTTT	CASSQDPYGEDTEAFF
TRBJ1-1	-	TRBV5-1	TRBD1	TGCGCCAGCAGTATGGAGGGACAGCTTCGGGCTTTCTTT	CASSMEGQLRAFF
TRBJ1-5	-	TRBV19	-	TGTGCCAGTAGCCCAGGACAGAGAAATCAGCCCCAGCATTTT	CASSPGQRNQPQHF
TRBJ2-1	-	TRBV6-6	TRBD1	TGTGCCAGCACCAGACAGGGGTCCTACAATGAGCAGTTCTTC	CASTRQGSYNEQFF
TRBJ2-3	once	TRBV6-5	-	TGTGCCCCCCGCCAGGCCGGCACGCAGTATTTT	CAPRQAGTQYF
TRBJ2-7	-	TRBV5-5	-	TGTGCCAGCAACCCTACAGGGATTTTCTACGAGCAGTACTTC	CASNPTGIFYEQYF
TRBJ1-1	-	TRBV9	TRBD1	TGTGCCAGCAGCGAGTCTCCCGGGACAGCGAACATGAGCACTGAAGCTTTCTTT	CASSESPGTANMSTEAFF
TRBJ2-1	-	TRBV7-3	-	TGTGCCAGCAGCCCAACGACAGGATCCTACAATGAGCAGTTCTTC	CASSPTTGSYNEQFF
TRBJ1-2	-	TRBV30	-	TGTGCCTGGAACGAACAAGGGGCTTCCTATGGCTACACCTTC	CAWNEQGASYGYTF
TRBJ2-3	-	TRBV5-4	TRBD2	TGTGCCAGCAGCTTCTATAGCGGGGGGGCCGTCGATACGCAGTATTTT	CASSFYSGGAVDTQYF
TRBJ1-1	-	TRBV29-1	TRBD1	TGCAGCGTTGATCCATATGGGACAGGGGTTATGAACACTGAAGCTTTCTTT	CSVDPYGTGVMNTEAFF
TRBJ2-5	-	TRBV11-3	-	TGTGCCAGCAGCGCAGGAAACCAAGAGACCCAGTACTTC	CASSAGNQETQYF
TRBJ2-7	-	TRBV19	TRBD1	TGTGCCAGTAGTATCCGCCGGGACAGACACTACGAGCAGTACTTC	CASSIRRDRHYEQYF
TRBJ2-2	-	TRBV7-3	TRBD2	TGTGCCAGCAGCTTATTAGGGACTAGCGGGGACACCGGGGAGCTGTTTTTT	CASSLLGTSGDTGELFF
TRBJ1-3	-	TRBV11-2	TRBD1	TGTGCCAGCAGCTTCAGGGGGAAGGCTGGAAACACCATATATTTT	CASSFRGKAGNTIYF
TRBJ1-2	-	TRBV9	-	TGTGCCAGCAGCCCTGGCCAGGGGTATGGCTACACCTTC	CASSPGQGYGYTF
TRBJ1-2	-	TRBV7-2	-	TGTGCCAGCAGCTTGGCCTGGACAGATAACTATGGCTACACCTTC	CASSLAWTDNYGYTF
TRBJ2-1	-	TRBV9	TRBD2	TGTGCCAGCAGGAGGACTAGCGGGGCTTACAATGAGCAGTTCTTC	CASRRTSGAYNEQFF
TRBJ1-2	-	TRBV5-4	-	TGTGCCAGCAGCTCCACAGGGAACTATGGCTACACCTTC	CASSSTGNYGYTF
TRBJ1-1	-	TRBV12-5	-	TGTGCTAGTGGTTTACCCACAGGGACGAACACTGAAGCTTTCTTT	CASGLPTGTNTEAFF
TRBJ1-2	-	TRBV7-9	-	TGTGCCAGCAGCTTAGGCGGGGGTGAGAGGAACTATGGCTACACCTTC	CASSLGGGERNYGYTF
TRBJ1-3	-	TRBV2	-	TGTGCCAGCAGTGGTTTGGGGGGGGCTGGAAACACCATATATTTT	CASSGLGGAGNTIYF
TRBJ1-2	-	TRBV4-3	TRBD1	TGCGCCAGCAGCCCAGACAGGGGGTATGGCTACACCTTC	CASSPDRGYGYTF
TRBJ1-5	once	TRBV9	TRBD1	TGTGCCAGCAGCGTAGTCGTGGCCTTGGACAGGACCAGCAATCAGCCCCAGCATTTT	CASSVVVALDRTSNQPQHF
TRBJ2-5	-	TRBV5-6	-	TGTGCCAGCAGCATAAGCGGTAACCAAGAGACCCAGTACTTC	CASSISGNQETQYF
TRBJ2-7	-	TRBV7-2	TRBD2	TGTGCCAGCAGCCCGGTGTCGGTGGAGCGGGGGTACTACGAGCAGTACTTC	CASSPVSVERGYYEQYF
TRBJ1-1	-	TRBV2	-	TGTGCCAGCAGCGCGGACAGGAACACTGAAGCTTTCTTT	CASSADRNTEAFF
TRBJ2-5	-	TRBV27	-	TGTGCCAGCAGTTTTACCCCTGTGAGGGAGCAGTACTTC	CASSFTPVREQYF
TRBJ1-2	once	TRBV7-2	-	TGTGCCAGCAGCTTAGCGGCCGGAGCTAACTATGGCTACACCTTC	CASSLAAGANYGYTF
TRBJ2-7	-	TRBV10-3	-	TGTGCCATCAGCCCCTCGACAGACTCCTACGAGCAGTACTTC	CAISPSTDSYEQYF
TRBJ2-7	-	TRBV5-1	TRBD1	TGCGCCAGCAGCTTTTCCAAAGGGGGCCCCTACGAGCAGTACTTC	CASSFSKGGPYEQYF
TRBJ1-2	-	TRBV19	-	TGTGCCAGTAGTATTGTGGGGACACTTAACTATGGCTACACCTTC	CASSIVGTLNYGYTF
TRBJ2-3	-	TRBV19	TRBD2	TGTGCCAGTAACCCACTAGCGGGGGGGGCAGATACGCAGTATTTT	CASNPLAGGADTQYF
TRBJ1-4	-	TRBV7-9	-	TGTGCCAGCATGCTAGACGAAAAACTGTTTTTT	CASMLDEKLFF
TRBJ2-5	-	TRBV11-1	-	TGTGCCAGCAGCCCGACAGACCAAGAGACCCAGTACTTC	CASSPTDQETQYF
TRBJ1-2	-	TRBV6-1	-	TGTGCCAGCATTATAGTGGGGGCCACTAAGGACGGCTACACCTTC	CASIIVGATKDGYTF
TRBJ2-7	-	TRBV11-2	-	TGTGCCAGCAGCCCCAGACTGCACTCCTACGAGCAGTACTTC	CASSPRLHSYEQYF